This TCR beta chain came from a study of early T cells in non-severe SARS-CoV-2 infection. TCRdb itself ran the 5' RACE reads through MiXCR, one entry per CDR3 protein. The table includes approximately 76,000 distinct CDR3 sequences, 9.5% to 13% detected once. V was trimmed by 3 bases and J by 4 bases, leaving 9 bases between them. The CDR3 length is 13 residues. This clonotype was detected ten times or more. V is TRBV12-3 or TRBV12-4 and J is TRBJ2-5; D gene ambiguous. The TCR originated in an adult who was a healthcare worker with PCR-confirmed SARS-CoV-2 infection or an uninfected control (not recorded which). Input material: whole blood. The CDR3 DNA reads TGTGCCAGCAGTTTTAAGGGTCCAGAGACCCAGTACTTC. Protein: CASSFKGPETQYF.